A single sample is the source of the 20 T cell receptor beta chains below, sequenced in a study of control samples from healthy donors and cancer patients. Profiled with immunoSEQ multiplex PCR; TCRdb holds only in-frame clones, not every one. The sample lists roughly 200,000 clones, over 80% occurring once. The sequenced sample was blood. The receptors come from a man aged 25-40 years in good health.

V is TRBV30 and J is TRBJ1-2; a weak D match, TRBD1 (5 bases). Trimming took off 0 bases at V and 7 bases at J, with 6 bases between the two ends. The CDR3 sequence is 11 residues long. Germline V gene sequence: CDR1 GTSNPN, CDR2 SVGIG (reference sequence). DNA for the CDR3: TGTGCCTGGAGTGTAAGGGGTGGCTACACCTTC. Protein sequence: CAWSVRGGYTF.

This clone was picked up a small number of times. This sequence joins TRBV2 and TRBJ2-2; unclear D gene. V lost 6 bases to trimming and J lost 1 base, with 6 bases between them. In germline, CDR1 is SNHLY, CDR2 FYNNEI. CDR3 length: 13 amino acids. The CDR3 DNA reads TGTGCCAGCAGGATGGAGAACACCGGGGAGCTGTTTTTT. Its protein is CASRMENTGELFF. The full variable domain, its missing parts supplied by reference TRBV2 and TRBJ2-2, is EPEVTQTPSHQVTQMGQEVILRCVPISNHLYFYWYRQILGQKVEFLVSFYNNEISEKSEIFDDQFSVERPDGSNFTLKIRSTKLEDSAMYFCASRMENTGELFFGEGSRLTVL.

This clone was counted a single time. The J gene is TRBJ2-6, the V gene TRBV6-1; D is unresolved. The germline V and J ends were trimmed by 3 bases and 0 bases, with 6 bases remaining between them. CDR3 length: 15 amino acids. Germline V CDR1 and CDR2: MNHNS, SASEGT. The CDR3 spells CASSDTSSGANVLTF. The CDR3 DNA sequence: TGTGCCAGCAGTGACACGAGCTCTGGGGCCAACGTCCTGACTTTC.

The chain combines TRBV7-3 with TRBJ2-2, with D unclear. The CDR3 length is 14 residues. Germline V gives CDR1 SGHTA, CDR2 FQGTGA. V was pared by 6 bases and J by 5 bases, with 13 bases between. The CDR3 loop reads CASRTGSSTGELFF. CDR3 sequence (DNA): TGTGCCAGCAGGACGGGCAGTTCAACCGGGGAGCTGTTTTTT.

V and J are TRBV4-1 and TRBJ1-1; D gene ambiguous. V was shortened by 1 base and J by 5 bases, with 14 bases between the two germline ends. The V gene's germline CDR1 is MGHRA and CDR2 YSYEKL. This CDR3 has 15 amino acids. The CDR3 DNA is TGCGCCAGCAGCCAAGCCCCCGTGTCGGAGACTGAAGCTTTCTTT. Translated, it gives CASSQAPVSETEAFF.

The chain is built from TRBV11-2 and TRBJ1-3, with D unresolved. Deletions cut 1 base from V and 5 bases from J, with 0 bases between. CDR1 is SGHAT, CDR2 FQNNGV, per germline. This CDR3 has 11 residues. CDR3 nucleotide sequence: TGTGCCAGCAGCTTAGGAAACACCATATATTTT. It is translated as CASSLGNTIYF.

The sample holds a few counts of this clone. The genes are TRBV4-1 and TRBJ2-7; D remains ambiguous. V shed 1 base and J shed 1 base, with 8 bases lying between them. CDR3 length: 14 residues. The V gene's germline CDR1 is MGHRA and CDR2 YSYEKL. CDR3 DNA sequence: TGCGCCAGCAGCCAAGTATCCAGTTCCTACGAGCAGTACTTC. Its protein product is CASSQVSSSYEQYF.

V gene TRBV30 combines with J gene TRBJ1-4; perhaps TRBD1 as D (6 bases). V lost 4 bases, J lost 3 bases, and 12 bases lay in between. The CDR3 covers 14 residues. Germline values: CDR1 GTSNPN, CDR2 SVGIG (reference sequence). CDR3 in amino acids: CAWNKGGANEKLFF. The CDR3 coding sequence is TGTGCCTGGAATAAAGGGGGGGCTAATGAAAAACTGTTTTTT.

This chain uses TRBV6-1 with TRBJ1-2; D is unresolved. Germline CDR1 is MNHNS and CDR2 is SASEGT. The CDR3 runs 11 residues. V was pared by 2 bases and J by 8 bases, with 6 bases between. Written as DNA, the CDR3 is TGTGCCAGCAGTGAATCTTGGGGCTACACCTTC. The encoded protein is CASSESWGYTF.

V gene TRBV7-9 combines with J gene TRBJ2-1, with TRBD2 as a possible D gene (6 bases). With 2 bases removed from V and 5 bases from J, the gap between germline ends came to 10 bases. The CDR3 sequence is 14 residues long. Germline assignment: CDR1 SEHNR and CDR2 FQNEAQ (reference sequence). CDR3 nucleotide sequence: TGTGCCAGCAGCTTACCCGGGACTCACAATGAGCAGTTCTTC. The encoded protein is CASSLPGTHNEQFF.

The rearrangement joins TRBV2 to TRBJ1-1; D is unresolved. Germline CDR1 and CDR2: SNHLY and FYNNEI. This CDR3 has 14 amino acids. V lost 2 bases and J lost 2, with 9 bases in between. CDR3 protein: CASSEPGTNTEAFF. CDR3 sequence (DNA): TGTGCCAGCAGTGAACCGGGAACCAACACTGAAGCTTTCTTT. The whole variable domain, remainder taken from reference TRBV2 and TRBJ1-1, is EPEVTQTPSHQVTQMGQEVILRCVPISNHLYFYWYRQILGQKVEFLVSFYNNEISEKSEIFDDQFSVERPDGSNFTLKIRSTKLEDSAMYFCASSEPGTNTEAFFGQGTRLTVV.

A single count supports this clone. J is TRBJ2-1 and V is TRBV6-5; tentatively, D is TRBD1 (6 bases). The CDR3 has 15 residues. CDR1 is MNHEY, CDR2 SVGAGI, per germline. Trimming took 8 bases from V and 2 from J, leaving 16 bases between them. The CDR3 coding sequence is TGTGCCAGCTCCTCTGAGGGGGTCCCCTACAATGAGCAGTTCTTC. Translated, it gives CASSSEGVPYNEQFF.

In DNA form, the CDR3 reads TGCGCCAGCAGCCTACATCCGGCCAATCAGCCCCAGCATTTT. As protein: CASSLHPANQPQHF. V usage is TRBV4-1 and J usage is TRBJ1-5; D is undetermined. Germline CDR1 is MGHRA and CDR2 is YSYEKL. This CDR3 has 14 amino acids. V lost 4 bases and J lost 3, with 10 bases in between.

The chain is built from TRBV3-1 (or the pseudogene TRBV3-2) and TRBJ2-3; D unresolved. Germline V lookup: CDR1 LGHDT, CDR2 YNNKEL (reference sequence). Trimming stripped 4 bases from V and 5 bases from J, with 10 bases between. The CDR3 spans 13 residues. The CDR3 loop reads CASSLSFGDTQYF. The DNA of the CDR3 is TGTGCCAGCAGCCTGTCATTCGGAGATACGCAGTATTTT.

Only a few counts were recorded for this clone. This chain's CDR3 is CASSQQSRDNQPQHF. The CDR3 DNA reads as TGCGCCAGCAGCCAGCAGAGCAGGGACAATCAGCCCCAGCATTTT. The V call is TRBV4-1, the J call TRBJ1-5, with D perhaps TRBD1 (5 bases). V lost 3 bases to trimming and J lost 3 bases, with 12 bases between them. The length of the CDR3 is 15 residues. CDR1 and CDR2 (germline): MGHRA, YSYEKL.

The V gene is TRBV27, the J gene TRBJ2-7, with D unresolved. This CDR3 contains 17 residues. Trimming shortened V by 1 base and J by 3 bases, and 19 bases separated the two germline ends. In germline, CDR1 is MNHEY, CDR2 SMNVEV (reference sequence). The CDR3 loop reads CASSLLSPFGYYYEQYF. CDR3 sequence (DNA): TGTGCCAGCAGTTTATTGTCACCCTTTGGATACTACTACGAGCAGTACTTC.

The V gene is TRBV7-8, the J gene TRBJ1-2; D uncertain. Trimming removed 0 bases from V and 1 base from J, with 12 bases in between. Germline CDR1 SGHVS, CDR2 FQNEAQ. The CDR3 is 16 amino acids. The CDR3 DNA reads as TGTGCCAGCAGCTTAGCTTACGTAGAAAGTAACTATGGCTACACCTTC. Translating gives CASSLAYVESNYGYTF.

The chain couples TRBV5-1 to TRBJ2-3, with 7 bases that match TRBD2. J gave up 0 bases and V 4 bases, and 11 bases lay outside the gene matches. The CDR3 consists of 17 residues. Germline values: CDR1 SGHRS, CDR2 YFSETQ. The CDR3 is CASSLIRGGSSTDTQYF. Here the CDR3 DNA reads TGCGCCAGCAGCCTGATTCGCGGGGGATCTAGCACAGATACGCAGTATTTT. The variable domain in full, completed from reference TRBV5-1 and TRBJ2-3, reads KAGVTQTPRYLIKTRGQQVTLSCSPISGHRSVSWYQQTPGQGLQFLFEYFSETQRNKGNFPGRFSGRQFSNSRSEMNVSTLELGDSALYLCASSLIRGGSSTDTQYFGPGTRLTVL.

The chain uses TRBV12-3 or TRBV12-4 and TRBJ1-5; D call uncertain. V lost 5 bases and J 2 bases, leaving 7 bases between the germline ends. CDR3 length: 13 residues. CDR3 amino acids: CASSQNGNQPQHF. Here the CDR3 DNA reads TGTGCCAGCAGTCAAAACGGCAATCAGCCCCAGCATTTT.

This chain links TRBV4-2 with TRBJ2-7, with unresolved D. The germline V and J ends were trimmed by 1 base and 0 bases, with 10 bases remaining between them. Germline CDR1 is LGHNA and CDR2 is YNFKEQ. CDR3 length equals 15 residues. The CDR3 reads CASSQADVLSYEQYF. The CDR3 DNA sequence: TGTGCCAGCAGCCAAGCCGACGTGCTCTCCTACGAGCAGTACTTC.